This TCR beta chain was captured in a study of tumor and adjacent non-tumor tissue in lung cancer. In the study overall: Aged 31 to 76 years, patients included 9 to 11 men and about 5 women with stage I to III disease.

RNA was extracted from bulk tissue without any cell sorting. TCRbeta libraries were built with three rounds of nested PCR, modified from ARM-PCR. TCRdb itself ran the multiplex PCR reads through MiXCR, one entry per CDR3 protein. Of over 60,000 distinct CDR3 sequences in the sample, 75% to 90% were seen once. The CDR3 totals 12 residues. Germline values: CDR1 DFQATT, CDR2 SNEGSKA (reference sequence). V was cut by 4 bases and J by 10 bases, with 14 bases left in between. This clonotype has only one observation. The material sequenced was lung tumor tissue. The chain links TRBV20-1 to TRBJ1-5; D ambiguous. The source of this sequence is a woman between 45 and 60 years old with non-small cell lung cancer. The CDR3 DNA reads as TGCAGTGCTAATAGGGTTATTCAACCCCAGCATTTT. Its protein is CSANRVIQPQHF.